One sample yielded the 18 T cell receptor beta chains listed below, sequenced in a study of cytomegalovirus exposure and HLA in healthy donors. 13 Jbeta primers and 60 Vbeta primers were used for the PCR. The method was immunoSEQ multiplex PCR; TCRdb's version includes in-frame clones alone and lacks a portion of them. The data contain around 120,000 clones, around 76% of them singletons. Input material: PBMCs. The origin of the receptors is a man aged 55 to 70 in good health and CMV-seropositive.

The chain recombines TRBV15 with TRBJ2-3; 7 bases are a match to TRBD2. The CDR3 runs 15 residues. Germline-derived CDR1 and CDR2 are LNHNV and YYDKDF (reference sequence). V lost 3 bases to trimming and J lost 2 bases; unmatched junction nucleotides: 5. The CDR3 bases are TGTGCCACCAGCAGCACTAGCGAGGACACAGATACGCAGTATTTT. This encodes CATSSTSEDTDTQYF.

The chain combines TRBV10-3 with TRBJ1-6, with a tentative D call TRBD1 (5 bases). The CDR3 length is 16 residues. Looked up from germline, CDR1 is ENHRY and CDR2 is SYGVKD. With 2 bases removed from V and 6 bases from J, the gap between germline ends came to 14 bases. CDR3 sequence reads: CAISEVRGGSNSPLHF. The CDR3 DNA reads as TGTGCCATCAGTGAGGTCCGGGGGGGAAGTAATTCACCCCTCCACTTT.

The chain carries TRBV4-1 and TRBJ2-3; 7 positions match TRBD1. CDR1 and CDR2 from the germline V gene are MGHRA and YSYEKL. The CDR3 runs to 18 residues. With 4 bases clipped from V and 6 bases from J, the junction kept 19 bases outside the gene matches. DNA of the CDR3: TGCGCCAGCAGCCCAGTTCAGGTGGCAGGGGGACGGTGGGATACGCAGTATTTT. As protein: CASSPVQVAGGRWDTQYF.

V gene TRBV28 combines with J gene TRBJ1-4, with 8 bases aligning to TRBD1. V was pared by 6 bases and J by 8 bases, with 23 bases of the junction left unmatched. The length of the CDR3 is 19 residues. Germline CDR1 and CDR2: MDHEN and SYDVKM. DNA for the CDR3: TGTGCCAGCAGCTCCCCTGGGATAGTGGACAGGGAACGCGAGGAAAAACTGTTTTTT. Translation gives CASSSPGIVDREREEKLFF.

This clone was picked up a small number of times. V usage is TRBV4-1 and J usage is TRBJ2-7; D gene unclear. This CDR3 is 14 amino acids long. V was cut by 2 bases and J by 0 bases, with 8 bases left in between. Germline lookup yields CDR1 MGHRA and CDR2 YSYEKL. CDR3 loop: CASSQIRTSYEQYF. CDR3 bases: TGCGCCAGCAGCCAAATCAGAACCTCCTACGAGCAGTACTTC.

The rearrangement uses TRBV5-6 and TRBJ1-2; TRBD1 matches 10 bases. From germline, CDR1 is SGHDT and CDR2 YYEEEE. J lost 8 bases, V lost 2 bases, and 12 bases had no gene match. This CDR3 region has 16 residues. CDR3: CASSFGTGALVRGYTF. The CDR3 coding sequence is TGTGCCAGCAGCTTTGGGACAGGGGCCCTCGTTCGGGGCTACACCTTC. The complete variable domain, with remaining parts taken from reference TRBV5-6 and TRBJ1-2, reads DAGVTQSPTHLIKTRGQQVTLRCSPKSGHDTVSWYQQALGQGPQFIFQYYEEEERQRGNFPDRFSGHQFPNYSSELNVNALLLGDSALYLCASSFGTGALVRGYTFGSGTRLTVV.

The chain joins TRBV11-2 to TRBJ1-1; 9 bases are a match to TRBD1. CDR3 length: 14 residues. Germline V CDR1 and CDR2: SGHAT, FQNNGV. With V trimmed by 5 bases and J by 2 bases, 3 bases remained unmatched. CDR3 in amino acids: CASSITGGNTEAFF. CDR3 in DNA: TGTGCCAGCAGCATTACAGGGGGCAACACTGAAGCTTTCTTT.

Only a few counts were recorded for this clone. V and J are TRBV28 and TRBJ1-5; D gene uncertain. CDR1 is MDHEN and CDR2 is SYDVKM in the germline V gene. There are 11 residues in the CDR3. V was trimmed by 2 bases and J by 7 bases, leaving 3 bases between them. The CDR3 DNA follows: TGTGCCAGCAGTTTAGGCCAGCCCCAGCATTTT. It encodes CASSLGQPQHF. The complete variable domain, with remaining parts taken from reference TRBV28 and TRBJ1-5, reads DVKVTQSSRYLVKRTGEKVFLECVQDMDHENMFWYRQDPGLGLRLIYFSYDVKMKEKGDIPEGYSVSREKKERFSLILESASTNQTSMYLCASSLGQPQHFGDGTRLSIL.

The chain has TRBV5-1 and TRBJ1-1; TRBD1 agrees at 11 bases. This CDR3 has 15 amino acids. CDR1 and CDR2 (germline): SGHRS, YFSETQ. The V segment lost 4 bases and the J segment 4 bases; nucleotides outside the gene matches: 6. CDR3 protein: CASSPMDRGRTEAFF. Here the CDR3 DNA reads TGCGCCAGCAGCCCTATGGACAGGGGGCGCACTGAAGCTTTCTTT. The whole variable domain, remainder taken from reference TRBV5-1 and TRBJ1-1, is KAGVTQTPRYLIKTRGQQVTLSCSPISGHRSVSWYQQTPGQGLQFLFEYFSETQRNKGNFPGRFSGRQFSNSRSEMNVSTLELGDSALYLCASSPMDRGRTEAFFGQGTRLTVV.

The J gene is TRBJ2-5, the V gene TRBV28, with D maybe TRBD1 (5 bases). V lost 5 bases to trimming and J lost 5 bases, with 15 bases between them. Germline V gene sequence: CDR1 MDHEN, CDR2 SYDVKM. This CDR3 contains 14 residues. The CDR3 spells CASSIDSRFETQYF. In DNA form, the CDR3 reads TGTGCCAGCAGTATCGACAGCCGGTTCGAGACCCAGTACTTC.

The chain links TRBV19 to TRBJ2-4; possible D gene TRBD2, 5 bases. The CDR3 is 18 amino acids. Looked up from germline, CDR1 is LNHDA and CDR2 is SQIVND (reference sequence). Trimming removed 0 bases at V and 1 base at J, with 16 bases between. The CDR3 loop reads CASSIDGSAPGAKNIQYF. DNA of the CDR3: TGTGCCAGTAGTATAGATGGTTCGGCCCCGGGGGCCAAAAACATTCAGTACTTC.

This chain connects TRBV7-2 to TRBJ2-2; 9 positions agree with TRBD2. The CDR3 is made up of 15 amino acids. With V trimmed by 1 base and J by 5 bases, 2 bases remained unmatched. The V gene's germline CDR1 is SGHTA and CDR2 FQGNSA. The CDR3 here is CASSLVSGRTGELFF. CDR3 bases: TGTGCCAGCAGCTTAGTAAGCGGGAGGACCGGGGAGCTGTTTTTT. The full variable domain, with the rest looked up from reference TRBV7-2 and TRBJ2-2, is GAGVSQSPSNKVTEKGKDVELRCDPISGHTALYWYRQSLGQGLEFLIYFQGNSAPDKSGLPSDRFSAERTGGSVSTLTIQRTQQEDSAVYLCASSLVSGRTGELFFGEGSRLTVL.

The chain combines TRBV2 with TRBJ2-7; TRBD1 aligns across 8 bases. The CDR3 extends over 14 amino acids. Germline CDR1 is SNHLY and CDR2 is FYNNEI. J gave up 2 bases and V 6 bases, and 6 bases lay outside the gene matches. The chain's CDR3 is CASRKTGVPYEQYF. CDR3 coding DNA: TGTGCCAGCAGAAAGACAGGGGTTCCCTACGAGCAGTACTTC.

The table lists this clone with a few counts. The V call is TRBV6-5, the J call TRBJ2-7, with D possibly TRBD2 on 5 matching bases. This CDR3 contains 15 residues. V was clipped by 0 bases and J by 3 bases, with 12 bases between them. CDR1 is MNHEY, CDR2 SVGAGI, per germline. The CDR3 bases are TGTGCCAGCAGTTACTCTCAGACGGGATACTACGAGCAGTACTTC. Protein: CASSYSQTGYYEQYF.

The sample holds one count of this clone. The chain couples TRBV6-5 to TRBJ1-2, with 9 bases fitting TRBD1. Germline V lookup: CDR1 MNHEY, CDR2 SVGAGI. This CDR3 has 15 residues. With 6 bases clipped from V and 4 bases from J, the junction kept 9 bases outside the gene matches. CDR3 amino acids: CASRSGTGLTYGYTF. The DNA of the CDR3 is TGTGCCAGCAGGTCCGGGACAGGGCTGACCTATGGCTACACCTTC.

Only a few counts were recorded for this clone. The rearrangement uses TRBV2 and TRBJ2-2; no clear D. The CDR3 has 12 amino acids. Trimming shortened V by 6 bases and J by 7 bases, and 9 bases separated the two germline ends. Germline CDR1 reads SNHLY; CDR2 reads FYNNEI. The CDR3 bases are TGTGCCAGCAGCGACAATGACGGGGAGCTGTTTTTT. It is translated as CASSDNDGELFF.

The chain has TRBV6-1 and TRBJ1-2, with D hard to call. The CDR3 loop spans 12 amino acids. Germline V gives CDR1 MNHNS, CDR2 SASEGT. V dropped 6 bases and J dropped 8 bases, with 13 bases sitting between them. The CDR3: CASRRGLEGYTF. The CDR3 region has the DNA TGTGCCAGCAGACGAGGTTTAGAGGGCTACACCTTC.

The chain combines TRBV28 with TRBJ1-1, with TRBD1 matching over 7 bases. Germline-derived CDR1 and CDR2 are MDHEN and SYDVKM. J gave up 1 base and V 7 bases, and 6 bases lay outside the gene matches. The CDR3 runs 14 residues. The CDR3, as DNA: TGTGCCAGCAAGATGGACAGGAGGAACACTGAAGCTTTCTTT. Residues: CASKMDRRNTEAFF. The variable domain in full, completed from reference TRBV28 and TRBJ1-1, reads DVKVTQSSRYLVKRTGEKVFLECVQDMDHENMFWYRQDPGLGLRLIYFSYDVKMKEKGDIPEGYSVSREKKERFSLILESASTNQTSMYLCASKMDRRNTEAFFGQGTRLTVV.